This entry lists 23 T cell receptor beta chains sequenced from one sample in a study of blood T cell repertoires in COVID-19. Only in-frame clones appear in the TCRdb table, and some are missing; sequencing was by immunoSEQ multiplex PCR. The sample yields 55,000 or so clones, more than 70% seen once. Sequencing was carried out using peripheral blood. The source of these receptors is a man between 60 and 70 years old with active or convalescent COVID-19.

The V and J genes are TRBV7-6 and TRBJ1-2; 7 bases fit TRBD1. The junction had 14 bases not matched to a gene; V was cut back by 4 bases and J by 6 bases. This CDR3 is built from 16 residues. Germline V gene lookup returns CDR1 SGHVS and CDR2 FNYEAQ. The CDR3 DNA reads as TGTGCCAGCAGCTCGCAGACAGGGTGGAATCGGAATGGCTACACCTTC. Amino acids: CASSSQTGWNRNGYTF.

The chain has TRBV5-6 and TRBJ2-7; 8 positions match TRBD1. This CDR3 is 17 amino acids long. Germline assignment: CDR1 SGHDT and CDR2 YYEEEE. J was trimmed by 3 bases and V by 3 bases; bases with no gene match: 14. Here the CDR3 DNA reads TGTGCCAGCAGCTCCGCTCGAAGAGGACAGGGTTTCTACGAGCAGTACTTC. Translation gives CASSSARRGQGFYEQYF.

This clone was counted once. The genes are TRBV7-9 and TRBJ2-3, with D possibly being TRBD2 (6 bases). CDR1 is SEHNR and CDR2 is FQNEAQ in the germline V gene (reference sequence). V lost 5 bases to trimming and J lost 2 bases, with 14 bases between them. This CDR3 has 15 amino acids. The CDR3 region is CASSVSGDYTDTQYF. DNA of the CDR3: TGTGCCAGCAGCGTTAGCGGAGACTACACAGATACGCAGTATTTT.

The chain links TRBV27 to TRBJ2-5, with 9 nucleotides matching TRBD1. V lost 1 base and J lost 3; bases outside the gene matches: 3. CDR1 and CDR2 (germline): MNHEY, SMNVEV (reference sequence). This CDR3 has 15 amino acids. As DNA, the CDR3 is TGTGCCAGCAGTTTATTGGGGGACAGGGAAGAGACCCAGTACTTC. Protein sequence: CASSLLGDREETQYF.

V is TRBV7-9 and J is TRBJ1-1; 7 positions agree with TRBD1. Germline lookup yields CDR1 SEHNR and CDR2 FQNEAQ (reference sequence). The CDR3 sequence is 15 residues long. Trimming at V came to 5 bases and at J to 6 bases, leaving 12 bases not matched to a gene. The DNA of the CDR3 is TGTGCCAGCAGCCGCGCTCACAGGGGTTCAGCTGAAGCTTTCTTT. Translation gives CASSRAHRGSAEAFF.

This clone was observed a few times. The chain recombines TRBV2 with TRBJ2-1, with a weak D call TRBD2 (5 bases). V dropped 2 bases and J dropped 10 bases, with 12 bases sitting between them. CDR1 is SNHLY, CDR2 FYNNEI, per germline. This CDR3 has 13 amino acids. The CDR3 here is CASSEPSRMEQFF. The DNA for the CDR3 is TGTGCCAGCAGTGAACCTAGCCGCATGGAGCAGTTCTTC.

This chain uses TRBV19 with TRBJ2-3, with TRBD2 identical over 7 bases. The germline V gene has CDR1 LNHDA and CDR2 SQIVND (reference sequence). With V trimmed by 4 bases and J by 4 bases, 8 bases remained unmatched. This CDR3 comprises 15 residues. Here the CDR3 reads CASSKRAGSADTQYF. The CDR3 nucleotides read TGTGCCAGTAGTAAAAGAGCGGGAAGCGCAGATACGCAGTATTTT.

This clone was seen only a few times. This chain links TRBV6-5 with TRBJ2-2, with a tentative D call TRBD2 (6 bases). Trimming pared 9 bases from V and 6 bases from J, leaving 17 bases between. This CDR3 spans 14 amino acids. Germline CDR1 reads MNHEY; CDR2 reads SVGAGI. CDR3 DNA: TGTGCCAGAGTTATGGCAGGGAGGCCCGGGGAGCTGTTTTTT. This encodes CARVMAGRPGELFF.

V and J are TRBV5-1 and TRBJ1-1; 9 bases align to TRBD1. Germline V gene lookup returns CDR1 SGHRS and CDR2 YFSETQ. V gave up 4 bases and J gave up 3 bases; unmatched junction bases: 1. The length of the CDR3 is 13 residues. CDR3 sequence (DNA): TGCGCCAGCAGCACAGGGGGCGACACTGAAGCTTTCTTT. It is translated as CASSTGGDTEAFF.

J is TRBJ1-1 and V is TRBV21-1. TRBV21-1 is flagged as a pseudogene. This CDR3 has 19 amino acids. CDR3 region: CASSKGGLAQPKPNTEAFF. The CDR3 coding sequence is TGTGCCAGCAGCAAAGGCGGGTTGGCACAGCCCAAGCCCAACACTGAAGCTTTCTTT.

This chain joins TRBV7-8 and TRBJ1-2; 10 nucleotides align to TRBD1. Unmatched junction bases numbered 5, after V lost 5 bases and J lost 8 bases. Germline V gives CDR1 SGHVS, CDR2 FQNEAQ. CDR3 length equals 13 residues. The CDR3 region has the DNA TGTGCCAGCAGCCGGGACAGGGGAGAGGGCTACACCTTC. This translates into CASSRDRGEGYTF.

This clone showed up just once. CDR3 sequence (DNA): TGCGCCAGCAGTAGGACAGGGGACCATGGCTACACCTTC. The encoded protein is CASSRTGDHGYTF. V gene TRBV5-1 combines with J gene TRBJ1-2; 9 positions match TRBD1. Germline V gene data show CDR1 as SGHRS and CDR2 as YFSETQ. V trimming: 5 bases; J trimming: 6 bases; junction bases outside the gene matches: 5. This CDR3 spans 13 amino acids.

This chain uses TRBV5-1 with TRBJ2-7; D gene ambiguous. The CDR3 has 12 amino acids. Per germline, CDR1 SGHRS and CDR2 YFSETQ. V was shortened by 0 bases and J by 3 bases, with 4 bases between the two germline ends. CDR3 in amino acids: CASSLVGYEQYF. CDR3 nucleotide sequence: TGCGCCAGCAGCTTGGTCGGCTACGAGCAGTACTTC. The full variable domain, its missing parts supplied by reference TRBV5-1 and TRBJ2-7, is KAGVTQTPRYLIKTRGQQVTLSCSPISGHRSVSWYQQTPGQGLQFLFEYFSETQRNKGNFPGRFSGRQFSNSRSEMNVSTLELGDSALYLCASSLVGYEQYFGPGTRLTVT.

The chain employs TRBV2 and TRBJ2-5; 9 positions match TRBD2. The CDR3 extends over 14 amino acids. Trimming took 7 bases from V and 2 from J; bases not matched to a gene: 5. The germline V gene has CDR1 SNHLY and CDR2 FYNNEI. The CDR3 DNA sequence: TGTGCCAGCAAATCGACTAGCGGACAAGAGACCCAGTACTTC. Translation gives CASKSTSGQETQYF.

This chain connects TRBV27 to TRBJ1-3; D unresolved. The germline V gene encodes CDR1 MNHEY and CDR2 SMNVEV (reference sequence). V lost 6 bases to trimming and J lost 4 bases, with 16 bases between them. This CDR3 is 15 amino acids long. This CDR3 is CASSPLGDLGNTIYF. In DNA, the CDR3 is TGTGCCAGCAGCCCTCTCGGGGATCTAGGAAACACCATATATTTT.

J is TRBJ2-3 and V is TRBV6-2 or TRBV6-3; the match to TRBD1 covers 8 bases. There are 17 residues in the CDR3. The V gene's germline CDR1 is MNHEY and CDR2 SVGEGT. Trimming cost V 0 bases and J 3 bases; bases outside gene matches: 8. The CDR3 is CASSYSNQGAWTDTQYF. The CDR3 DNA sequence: TGTGCCAGCAGTTACTCGAATCAGGGGGCTTGGACAGATACGCAGTATTTT.

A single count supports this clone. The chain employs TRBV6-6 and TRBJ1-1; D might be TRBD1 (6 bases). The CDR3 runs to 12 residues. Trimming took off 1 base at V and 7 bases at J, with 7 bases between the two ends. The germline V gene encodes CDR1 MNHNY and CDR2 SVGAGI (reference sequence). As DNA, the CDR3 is TGTGCCAGCAGTTACTGGACAGATGAAGCTTTCTTT. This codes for CASSYWTDEAFF.

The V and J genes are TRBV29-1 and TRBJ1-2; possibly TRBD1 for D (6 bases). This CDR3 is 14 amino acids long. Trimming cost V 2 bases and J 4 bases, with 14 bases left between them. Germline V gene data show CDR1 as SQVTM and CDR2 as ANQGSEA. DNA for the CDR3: TGCAGCGTTGAACGTCAGGGGATAAGCTATGGCTACACCTTC. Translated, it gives CSVERQGISYGYTF. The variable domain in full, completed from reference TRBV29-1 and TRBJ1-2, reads SAVISQKPSRDICQRGTSLTIQCQVDSQVTMMFWYRQQPGQSLTLIATANQGSEATYESGFVIDKFPISRPNLTFSTLTVSNMSPEDSSIYLCSVERQGISYGYTFGSGTRLTVV.

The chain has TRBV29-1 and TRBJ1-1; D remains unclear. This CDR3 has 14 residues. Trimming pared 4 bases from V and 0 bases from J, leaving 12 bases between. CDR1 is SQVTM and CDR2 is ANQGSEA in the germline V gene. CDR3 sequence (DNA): TGCAGCGTTGGTTCGTTCGGAGTGAACACTGAAGCTTTCTTT. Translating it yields CSVGSFGVNTEAFF. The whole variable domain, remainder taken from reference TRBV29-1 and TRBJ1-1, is SAVISQKPSRDICQRGTSLTIQCQVDSQVTMMFWYRQQPGQSLTLIATANQGSEATYESGFVIDKFPISRPNLTFSTLTVSNMSPEDSSIYLCSVGSFGVNTEAFFGQGTRLTVV.

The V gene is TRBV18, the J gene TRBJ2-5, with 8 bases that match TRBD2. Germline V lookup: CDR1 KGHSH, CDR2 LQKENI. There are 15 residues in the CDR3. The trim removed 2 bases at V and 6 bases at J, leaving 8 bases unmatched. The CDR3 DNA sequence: TGTGCCAGCTCACCAATTCGGGAGGGCCGAAAGACCCAGTACTTC. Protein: CASSPIREGRKTQYF. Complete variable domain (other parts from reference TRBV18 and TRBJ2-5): NAGVMQNPRHLVRRRGQEARLRCSPMKGHSHVYWYRQLPEEGLKFMVYLQKENIIDESGMPKERFSAEFPKEGPSILRIQQVVRGDSAAYFCASSPIREGRKTQYFGPGTRLLVL.

The CDR3, as DNA: TGTGCCAGCAGTTACTCGAGTGACATTCCTTACTATGGCTACACCTTC. Translated, it gives CASSYSSDIPYYGYTF. The rearrangement joins TRBV6-5 to TRBJ1-2; D gene uncertain. The ends were cut back, 0 bases at V and 3 bases at J, with 14 bases in the middle. This CDR3 region has 16 residues. CDR1 MNHEY and CDR2 SVGAGI come from the germline V gene.

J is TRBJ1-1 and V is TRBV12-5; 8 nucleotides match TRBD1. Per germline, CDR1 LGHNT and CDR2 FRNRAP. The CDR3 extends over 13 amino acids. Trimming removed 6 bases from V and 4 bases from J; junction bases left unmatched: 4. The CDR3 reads CASGLDRVTEAFF. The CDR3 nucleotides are TGTGCTAGTGGCCTGGACAGGGTCACTGAAGCTTTCTTT. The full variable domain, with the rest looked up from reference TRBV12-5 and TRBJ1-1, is DARVTQTPRHKVTEMGQEVTMRCQPILGHNTVFWYRQTMMQGLELLAYFRNRAPLDDSGMPKDRFSAEMPDATLATLKIQPSEPRDSAVYFCASGLDRVTEAFFGQGTRLTVV.

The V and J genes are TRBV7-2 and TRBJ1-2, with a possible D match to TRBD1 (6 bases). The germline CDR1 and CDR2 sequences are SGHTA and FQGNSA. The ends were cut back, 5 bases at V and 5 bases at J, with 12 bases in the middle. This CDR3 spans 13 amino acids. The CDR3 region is CASSRGQNYGYTF. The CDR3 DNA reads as TGTGCCAGCAGCCGCGGACAGAATTATGGCTACACCTTC.